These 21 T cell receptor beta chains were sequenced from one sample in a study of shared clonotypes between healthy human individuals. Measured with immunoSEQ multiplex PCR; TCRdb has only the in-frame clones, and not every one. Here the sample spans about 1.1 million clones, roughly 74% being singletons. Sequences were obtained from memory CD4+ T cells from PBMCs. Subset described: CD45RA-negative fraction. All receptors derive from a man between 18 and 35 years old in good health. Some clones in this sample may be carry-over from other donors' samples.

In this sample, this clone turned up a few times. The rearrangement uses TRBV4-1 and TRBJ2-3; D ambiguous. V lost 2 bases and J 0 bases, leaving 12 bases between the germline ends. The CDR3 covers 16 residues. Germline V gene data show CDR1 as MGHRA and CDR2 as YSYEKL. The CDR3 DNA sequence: TGCGCCAGCAGCCAACCTACTGCCTTGAGCACAGATACGCAGTATTTT. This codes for CASSQPTALSTDTQYF.

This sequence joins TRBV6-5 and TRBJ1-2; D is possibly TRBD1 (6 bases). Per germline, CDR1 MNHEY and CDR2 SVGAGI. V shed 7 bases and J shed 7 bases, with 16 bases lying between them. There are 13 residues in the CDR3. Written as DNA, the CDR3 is TGTGCCAGCAAAATAACCCAGGGGTTTGGCTACACCTTC. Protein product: CASKITQGFGYTF.

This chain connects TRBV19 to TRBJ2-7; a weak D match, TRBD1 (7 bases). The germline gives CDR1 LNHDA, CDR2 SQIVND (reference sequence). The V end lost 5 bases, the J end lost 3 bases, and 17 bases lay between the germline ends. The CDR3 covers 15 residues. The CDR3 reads CASSFRQGGGYEQYF. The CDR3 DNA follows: TGTGCCAGTAGTTTTCGACAGGGAGGAGGCTACGAGCAGTACTTC.

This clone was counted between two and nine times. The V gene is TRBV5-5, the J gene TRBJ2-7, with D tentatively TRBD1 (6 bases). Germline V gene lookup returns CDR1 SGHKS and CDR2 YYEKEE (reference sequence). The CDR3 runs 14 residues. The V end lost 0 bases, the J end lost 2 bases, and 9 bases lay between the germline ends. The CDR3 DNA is TGTGCCAGCAGCTTGGGGGGGCCTACCTACGAGCAGTACTTC. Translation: CASSLGGPTYEQYF. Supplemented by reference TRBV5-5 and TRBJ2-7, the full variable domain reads DAGVTQSPTHLIKTRGQQVTLRCSPISGHKSVSWYQQVLGQGPQFIFQYYEKEERGRGNFPDRFSARQFPNYSSELNVNALLLGDSALYLCASSLGGPTYEQYFGPGTRLTVT.

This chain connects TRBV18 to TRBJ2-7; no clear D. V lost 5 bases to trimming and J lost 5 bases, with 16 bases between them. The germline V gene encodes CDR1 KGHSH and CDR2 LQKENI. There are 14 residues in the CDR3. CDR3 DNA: TGTGCCAGCTCAGCCCCAGCAGGCCCAAACGAGCAGTACTTC. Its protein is CASSAPAGPNEQYF.

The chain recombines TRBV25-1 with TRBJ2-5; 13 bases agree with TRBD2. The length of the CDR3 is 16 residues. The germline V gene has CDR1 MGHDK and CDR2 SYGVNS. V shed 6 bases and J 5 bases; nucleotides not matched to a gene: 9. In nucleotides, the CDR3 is TGTGCCAGCAGCGATCTCACTAGCGGGAGGGTGGAGACCCAGTACTTC. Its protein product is CASSDLTSGRVETQYF. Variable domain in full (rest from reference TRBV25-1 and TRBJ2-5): EADIYQTPRYLVIGTGKKITLECSQTMGHDKMYWYQQDPGMELHLIHYSYGVNSTEKGDLSSESTVSRIRTEHFPLTLESARPSHTSQYLCASSDLTSGRVETQYFGPGTRLLVL.

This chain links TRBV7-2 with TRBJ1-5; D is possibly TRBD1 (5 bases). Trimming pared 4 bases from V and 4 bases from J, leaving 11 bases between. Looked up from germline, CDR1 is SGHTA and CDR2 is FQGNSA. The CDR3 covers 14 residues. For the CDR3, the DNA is TGTGCCAGCAGCTGGGGCGGGGGGAATCAGCCCCAGCATTTT. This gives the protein CASSWGGGNQPQHF.

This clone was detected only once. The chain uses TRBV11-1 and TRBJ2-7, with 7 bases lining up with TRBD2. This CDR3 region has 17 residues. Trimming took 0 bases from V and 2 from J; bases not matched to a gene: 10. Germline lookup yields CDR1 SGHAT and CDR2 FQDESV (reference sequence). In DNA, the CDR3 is TGTGCCAGCAGCTTAGCGGGGGGGGTCATCCGGCCCTACGAGCAGTACTTC. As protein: CASSLAGGVIRPYEQYF.

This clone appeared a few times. In nucleotides, the CDR3 is TGTGCCAGCAGCCGTTCGGGACAGGGGACTGAAGCTTTCTTT. Translating it yields CASSRSGQGTEAFF. The J gene is TRBJ1-1, the V gene TRBV4-2; 10 nucleotides line up with TRBD1. Germline CDR1 and CDR2: LGHNA and YNFKEQ. The CDR3 covers 14 residues. The J segment lost 5 bases and the V segment lost 4 bases, leaving 4 bases of the junction unmatched.

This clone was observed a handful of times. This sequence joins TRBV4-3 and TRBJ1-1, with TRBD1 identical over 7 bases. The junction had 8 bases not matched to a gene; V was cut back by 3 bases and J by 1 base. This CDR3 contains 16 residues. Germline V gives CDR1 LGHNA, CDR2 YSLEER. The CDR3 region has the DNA TGCGCCAGCAGCCAGGAGGGGGCAATACGGAACACTGAAGCTTTCTTT. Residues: CASSQEGAIRNTEAFF.

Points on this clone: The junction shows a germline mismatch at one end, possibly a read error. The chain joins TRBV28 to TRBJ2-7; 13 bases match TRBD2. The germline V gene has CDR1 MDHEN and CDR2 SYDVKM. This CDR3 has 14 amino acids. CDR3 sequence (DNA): TGTGCCAGCAGCTCTCTTCCGGGACTAGCGGGAAGGAGCTTC. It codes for CASSSLPGLAGRSF. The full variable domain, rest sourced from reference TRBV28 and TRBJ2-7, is DVKVTQSSRYLVKRTGEKVFLECVQDMDHENMFWYRQDPGLGLRLIYFSYDVKMKEKGDIPEGYSVSREKKERFSLILESASTNQTSMYLCASSSLPGLAGRSFGPGTRLTVT.

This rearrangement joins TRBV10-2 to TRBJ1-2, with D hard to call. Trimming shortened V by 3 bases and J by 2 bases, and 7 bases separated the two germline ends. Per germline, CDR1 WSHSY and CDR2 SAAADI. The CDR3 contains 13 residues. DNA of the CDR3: TGCGCCAGCAGTGAATGGAGGAACTATGGCTACACCTTC. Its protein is CASSEWRNYGYTF.

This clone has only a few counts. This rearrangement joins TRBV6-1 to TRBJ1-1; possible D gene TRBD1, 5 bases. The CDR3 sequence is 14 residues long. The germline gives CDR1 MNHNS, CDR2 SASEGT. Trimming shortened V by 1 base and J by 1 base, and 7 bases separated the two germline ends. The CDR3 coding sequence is TGTGCCAGCAGTGAAGAGACAGCGAACACTGAAGCTTTCTTT. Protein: CASSEETANTEAFF.

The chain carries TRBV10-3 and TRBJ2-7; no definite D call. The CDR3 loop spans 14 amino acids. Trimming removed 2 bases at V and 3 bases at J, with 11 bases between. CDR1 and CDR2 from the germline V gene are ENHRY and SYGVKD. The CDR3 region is CAISELATGYEQYF. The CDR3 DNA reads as TGTGCCATCAGTGAGCTCGCGACGGGCTACGAGCAGTACTTC.

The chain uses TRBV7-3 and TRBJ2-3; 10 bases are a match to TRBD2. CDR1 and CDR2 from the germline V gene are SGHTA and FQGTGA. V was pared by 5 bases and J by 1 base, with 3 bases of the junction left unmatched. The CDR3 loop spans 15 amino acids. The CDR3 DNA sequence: TGTGCCAGCAGCAAAGCGGGAGGGGGCACAGATACGCAGTATTTT. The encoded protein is CASSKAGGGTDTQYF.

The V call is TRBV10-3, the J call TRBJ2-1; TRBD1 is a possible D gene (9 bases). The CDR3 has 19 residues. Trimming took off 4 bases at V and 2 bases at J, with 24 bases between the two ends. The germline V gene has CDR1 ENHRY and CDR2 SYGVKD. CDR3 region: CAISVGTGPTSATYNEQFF. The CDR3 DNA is TGTGCCATCAGTGTTGGGACAGGGCCGACTAGCGCCACCTACAATGAGCAGTTCTTC.

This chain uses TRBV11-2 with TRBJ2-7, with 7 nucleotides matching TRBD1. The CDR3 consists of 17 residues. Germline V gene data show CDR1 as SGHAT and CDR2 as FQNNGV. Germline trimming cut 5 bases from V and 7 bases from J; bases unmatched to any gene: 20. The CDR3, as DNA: TGTGCCAGCAGCGGACCAAGGGGACAGTCCAGTCATAGTGAGCAGTACTTC. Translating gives CASSGPRGQSSHSEQYF.

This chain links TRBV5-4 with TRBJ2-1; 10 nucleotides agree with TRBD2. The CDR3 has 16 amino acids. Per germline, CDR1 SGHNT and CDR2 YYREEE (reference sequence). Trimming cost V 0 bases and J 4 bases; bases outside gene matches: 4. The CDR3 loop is CASSLVLAGAYNEQFF. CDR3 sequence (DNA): TGTGCCAGCAGCTTGGTGCTAGCGGGAGCGTACAATGAGCAGTTCTTC.

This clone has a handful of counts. The CDR3 DNA sequence: TGTGCCAGCAGCACCGGGACAGTGACGCGAAACACCATATATTTT. Protein: CASSTGTVTRNTIYF. This chain links TRBV28 with TRBJ1-3; 7 nucleotides line up with TRBD1. V lost 6 bases to trimming and J lost 5 bases; unmatched junction nucleotides: 10. Germline V lookup: CDR1 MDHEN, CDR2 SYDVKM. This CDR3 has 15 amino acids.

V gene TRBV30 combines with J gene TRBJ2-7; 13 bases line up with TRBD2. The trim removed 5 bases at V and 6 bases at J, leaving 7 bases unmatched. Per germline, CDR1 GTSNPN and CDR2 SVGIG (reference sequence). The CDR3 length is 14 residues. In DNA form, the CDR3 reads TGTGCCTGGGGCCAACTAGCGGGAGGGCTCGAGCAGTACTTC. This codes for CAWGQLAGGLEQYF.

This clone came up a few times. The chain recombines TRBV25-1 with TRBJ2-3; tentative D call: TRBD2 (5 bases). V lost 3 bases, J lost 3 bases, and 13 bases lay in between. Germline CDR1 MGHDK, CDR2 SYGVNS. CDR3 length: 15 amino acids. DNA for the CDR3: TGTGCCAGCAGTGATAATTACAGAGGGACAGATACGCAGTATTTT. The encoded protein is CASSDNYRGTDTQYF.